This T cell receptor beta chain stems from a study of blood T cell repertoires in COVID-19. Libraries were prepared by immunoSEQ multiplex PCR; TCRdb keeps only in-frame clonotypes and omits some of them. This sample carries approximately 150,000 clones, approximately 90% of them seen once, and the ten largest clones take 8.5% to 9.5%. After removal of 3 bases from V and 6 bases from J, the junction contained 5 bases not matched to a gene. The CDR3 has 14 amino acids. Germline CDR1 reads SGHTA; CDR2 reads FQGNSA. The sequence was obtained from a woman in her forties or fifties with active or convalescent COVID-19. The J gene is TRBJ1-5, the V gene TRBV7-2; 7 bases match TRBD1. Sequenced: peripheral blood. DNA for the CDR3: TGTGCCAGCAGCTTTAGACAGGGTGGTCAGCCCCAGCATTTT. This gives the protein CASSFRQGGQPQHF.